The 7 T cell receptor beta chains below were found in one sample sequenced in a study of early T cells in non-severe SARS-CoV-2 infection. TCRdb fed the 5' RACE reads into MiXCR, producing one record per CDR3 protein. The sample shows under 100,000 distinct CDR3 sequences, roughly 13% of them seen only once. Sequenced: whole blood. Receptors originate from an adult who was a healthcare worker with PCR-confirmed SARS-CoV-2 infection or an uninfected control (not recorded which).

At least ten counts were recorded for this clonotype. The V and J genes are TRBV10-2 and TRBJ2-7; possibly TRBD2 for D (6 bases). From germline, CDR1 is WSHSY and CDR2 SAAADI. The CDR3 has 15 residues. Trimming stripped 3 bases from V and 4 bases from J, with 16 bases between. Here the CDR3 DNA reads TGCGCCAGCAGTGACCTTAGCGGCCGACTGTACGAGCAGTACTTC. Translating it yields CASSDLSGRLYEQYF.

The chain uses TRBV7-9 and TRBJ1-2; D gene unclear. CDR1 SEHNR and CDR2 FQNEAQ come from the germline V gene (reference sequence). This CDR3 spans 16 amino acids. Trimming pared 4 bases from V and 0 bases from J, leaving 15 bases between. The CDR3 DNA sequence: TGTGCCAGCAGCTCCCATGGAGGGCGAGCTAACTATGGCTACACCTTC. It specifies CASSSHGGRANYGYTF. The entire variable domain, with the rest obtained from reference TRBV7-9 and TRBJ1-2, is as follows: DTGVSQNPRHKITKRGQNVTFRCDPISEHNRLYWYRQTLGQGPEFLTYFQNEAQLEKSRLLSDRFSAERPKGSFSTLEIQRTEQGDSAMYLCASSSHGGRANYGYTFGSGTRLTVV.

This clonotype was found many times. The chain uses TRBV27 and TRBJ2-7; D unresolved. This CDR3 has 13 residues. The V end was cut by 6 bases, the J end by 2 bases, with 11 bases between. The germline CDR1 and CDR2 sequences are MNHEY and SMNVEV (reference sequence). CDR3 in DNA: TGTGCCAGCAGGGGCGTGATTGCCTACGAGCAGTACTTC. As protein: CASRGVIAYEQYF.

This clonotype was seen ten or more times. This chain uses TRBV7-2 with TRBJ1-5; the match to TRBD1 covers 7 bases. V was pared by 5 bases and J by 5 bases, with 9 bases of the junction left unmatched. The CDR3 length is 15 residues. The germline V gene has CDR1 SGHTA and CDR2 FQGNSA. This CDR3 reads CASSRIRQGDQPQHF. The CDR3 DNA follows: TGTGCCAGCAGCCGGATTCGACAGGGCGATCAGCCCCAGCATTTT. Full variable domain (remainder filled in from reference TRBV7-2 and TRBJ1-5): GAGVSQSPSNKVTEKGKDVELRCDPISGHTALYWYRQSLGQGLEFLIYFQGNSAPDKSGLPSDRFSAERTGGSVSTLTIQRTQQEDSAVYLCASSRIRQGDQPQHFGDGTRLSIL.

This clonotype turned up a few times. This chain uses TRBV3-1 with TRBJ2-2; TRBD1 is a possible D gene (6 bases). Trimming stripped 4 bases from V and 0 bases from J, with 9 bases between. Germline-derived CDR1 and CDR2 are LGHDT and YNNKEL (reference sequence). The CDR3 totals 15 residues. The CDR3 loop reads CASSLGDTNTGELFF. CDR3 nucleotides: TGTGCCAGCAGCCTCGGGGACACGAACACCGGGGAGCTGTTTTTT.

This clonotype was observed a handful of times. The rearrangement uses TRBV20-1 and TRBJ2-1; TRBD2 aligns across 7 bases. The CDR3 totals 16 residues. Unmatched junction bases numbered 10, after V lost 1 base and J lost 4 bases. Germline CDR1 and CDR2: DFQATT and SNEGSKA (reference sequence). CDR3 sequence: CSARVLRGRNYNEQFF. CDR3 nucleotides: TGCAGTGCTAGAGTCCTGCGGGGGAGGAATTACAATGAGCAGTTCTTC.

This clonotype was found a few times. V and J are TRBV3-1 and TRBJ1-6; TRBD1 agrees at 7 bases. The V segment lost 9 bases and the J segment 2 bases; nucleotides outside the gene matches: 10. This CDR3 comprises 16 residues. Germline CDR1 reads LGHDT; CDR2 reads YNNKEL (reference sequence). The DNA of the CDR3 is TGTGCCAGTAGGAGGGGGCCCTCTGCCTATAATTCACCCCTCCACTTT. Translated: CASRRGPSAYNSPLHF.